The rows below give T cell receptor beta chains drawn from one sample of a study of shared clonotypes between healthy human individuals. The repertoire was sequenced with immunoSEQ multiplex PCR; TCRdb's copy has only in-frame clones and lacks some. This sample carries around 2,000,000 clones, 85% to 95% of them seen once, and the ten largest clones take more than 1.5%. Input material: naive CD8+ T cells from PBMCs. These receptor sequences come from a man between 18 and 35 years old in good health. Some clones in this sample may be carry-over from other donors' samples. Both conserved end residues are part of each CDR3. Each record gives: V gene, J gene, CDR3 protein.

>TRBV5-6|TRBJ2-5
CASSSTGFGETQYF
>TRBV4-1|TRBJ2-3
CASSPPTGYITDTQYF
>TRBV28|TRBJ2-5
CASSLSPGRETQYF
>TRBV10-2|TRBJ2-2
CASIGQGNTGELFF
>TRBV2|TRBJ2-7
CASSERWAYEQYF
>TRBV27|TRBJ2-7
CASSRADREVYEQYF
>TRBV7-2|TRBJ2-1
CASSPPSGSQFF
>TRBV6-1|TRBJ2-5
CASRWGRETQYF
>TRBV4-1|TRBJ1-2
CASSQETTRTSYGYTF
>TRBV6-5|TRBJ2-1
CASSYSWGNEQFF
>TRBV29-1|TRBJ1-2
CSVRTGGGYTF
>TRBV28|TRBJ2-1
CASSRTGNNEQFF
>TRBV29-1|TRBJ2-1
CSVVRTSGSGYNEQFF
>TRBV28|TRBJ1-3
CASNLELSGNTIYF
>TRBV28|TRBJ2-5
CASSSQGWGAQETQYF
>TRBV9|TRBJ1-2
CASSAQSGVTPSVGYTF
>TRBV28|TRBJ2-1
CASSLGLVHNEQFF
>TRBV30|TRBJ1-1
CARGHKNTEAFF
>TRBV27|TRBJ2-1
CASSSRDRAHNEQFF
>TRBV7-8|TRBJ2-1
CASSSQGLAGYNEQFF
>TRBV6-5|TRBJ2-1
CASSYFGGGNEQFF
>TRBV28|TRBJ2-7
CASSPGQPYEQYF
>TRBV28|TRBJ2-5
CASSFPGRSQTRETQYF
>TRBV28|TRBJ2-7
CASSPGGSEQYF
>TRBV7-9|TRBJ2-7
CASSDSADSRTYEQYF
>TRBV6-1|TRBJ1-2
CASSGQGQGGYGYTF
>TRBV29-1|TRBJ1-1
CSVLPGNTEAFF
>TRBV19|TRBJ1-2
CASSRRGQRGYTF
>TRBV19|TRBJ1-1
CASISGGETEAFF
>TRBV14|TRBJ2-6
CASCPGQGKTGANVLTF
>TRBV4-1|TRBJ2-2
CASSPRRPVGELFF
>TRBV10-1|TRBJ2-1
CASSGSLAGRYNEQFF
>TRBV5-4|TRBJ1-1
CASTSGQGETEAFF
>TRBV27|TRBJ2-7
CASSIGPSYEQYF
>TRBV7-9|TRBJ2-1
CASARGGEQFF
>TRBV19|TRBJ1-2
CASEGLSGRARNYGYTF
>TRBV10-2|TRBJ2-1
CASTDPTSGRVNEQFF
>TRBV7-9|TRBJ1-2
CASSQQGSGLTYGYTF
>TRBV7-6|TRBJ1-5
CASSLGRSQPQHF
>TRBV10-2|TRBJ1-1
CASSDLGGGVAFF
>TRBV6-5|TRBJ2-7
CASSYTVTRGVYEQYF
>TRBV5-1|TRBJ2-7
CASSGMGQESSYEQYF
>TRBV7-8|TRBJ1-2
CASSSSGKEGHYGYTF
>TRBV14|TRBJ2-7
CASSQRGSSQGEQYF
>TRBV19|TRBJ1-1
CASRTGQNTEAFF
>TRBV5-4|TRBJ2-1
CASSLRRERGNEQFF
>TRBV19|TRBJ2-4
CASSIDFGGREKNIQYF
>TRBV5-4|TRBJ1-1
CASSQGQGGDTEAFF
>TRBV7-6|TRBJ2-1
CASSSGGQVNEQFF
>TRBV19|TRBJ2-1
CASSIGDRPGNEQFF
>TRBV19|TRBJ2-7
CASSAGHSNEQYF
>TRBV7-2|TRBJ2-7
CASSLIQTYEQYF
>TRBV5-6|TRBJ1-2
CASSPGTGGYGYTF
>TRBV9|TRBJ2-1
CASSATLAGRDEQFF
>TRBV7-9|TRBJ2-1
CASSLARGHNEQFF
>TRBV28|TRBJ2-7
CASSSQGADYEQYF
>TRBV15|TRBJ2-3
CATSRDLSSLEDTDTQYF
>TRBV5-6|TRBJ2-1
CASSLGTGGEQFF